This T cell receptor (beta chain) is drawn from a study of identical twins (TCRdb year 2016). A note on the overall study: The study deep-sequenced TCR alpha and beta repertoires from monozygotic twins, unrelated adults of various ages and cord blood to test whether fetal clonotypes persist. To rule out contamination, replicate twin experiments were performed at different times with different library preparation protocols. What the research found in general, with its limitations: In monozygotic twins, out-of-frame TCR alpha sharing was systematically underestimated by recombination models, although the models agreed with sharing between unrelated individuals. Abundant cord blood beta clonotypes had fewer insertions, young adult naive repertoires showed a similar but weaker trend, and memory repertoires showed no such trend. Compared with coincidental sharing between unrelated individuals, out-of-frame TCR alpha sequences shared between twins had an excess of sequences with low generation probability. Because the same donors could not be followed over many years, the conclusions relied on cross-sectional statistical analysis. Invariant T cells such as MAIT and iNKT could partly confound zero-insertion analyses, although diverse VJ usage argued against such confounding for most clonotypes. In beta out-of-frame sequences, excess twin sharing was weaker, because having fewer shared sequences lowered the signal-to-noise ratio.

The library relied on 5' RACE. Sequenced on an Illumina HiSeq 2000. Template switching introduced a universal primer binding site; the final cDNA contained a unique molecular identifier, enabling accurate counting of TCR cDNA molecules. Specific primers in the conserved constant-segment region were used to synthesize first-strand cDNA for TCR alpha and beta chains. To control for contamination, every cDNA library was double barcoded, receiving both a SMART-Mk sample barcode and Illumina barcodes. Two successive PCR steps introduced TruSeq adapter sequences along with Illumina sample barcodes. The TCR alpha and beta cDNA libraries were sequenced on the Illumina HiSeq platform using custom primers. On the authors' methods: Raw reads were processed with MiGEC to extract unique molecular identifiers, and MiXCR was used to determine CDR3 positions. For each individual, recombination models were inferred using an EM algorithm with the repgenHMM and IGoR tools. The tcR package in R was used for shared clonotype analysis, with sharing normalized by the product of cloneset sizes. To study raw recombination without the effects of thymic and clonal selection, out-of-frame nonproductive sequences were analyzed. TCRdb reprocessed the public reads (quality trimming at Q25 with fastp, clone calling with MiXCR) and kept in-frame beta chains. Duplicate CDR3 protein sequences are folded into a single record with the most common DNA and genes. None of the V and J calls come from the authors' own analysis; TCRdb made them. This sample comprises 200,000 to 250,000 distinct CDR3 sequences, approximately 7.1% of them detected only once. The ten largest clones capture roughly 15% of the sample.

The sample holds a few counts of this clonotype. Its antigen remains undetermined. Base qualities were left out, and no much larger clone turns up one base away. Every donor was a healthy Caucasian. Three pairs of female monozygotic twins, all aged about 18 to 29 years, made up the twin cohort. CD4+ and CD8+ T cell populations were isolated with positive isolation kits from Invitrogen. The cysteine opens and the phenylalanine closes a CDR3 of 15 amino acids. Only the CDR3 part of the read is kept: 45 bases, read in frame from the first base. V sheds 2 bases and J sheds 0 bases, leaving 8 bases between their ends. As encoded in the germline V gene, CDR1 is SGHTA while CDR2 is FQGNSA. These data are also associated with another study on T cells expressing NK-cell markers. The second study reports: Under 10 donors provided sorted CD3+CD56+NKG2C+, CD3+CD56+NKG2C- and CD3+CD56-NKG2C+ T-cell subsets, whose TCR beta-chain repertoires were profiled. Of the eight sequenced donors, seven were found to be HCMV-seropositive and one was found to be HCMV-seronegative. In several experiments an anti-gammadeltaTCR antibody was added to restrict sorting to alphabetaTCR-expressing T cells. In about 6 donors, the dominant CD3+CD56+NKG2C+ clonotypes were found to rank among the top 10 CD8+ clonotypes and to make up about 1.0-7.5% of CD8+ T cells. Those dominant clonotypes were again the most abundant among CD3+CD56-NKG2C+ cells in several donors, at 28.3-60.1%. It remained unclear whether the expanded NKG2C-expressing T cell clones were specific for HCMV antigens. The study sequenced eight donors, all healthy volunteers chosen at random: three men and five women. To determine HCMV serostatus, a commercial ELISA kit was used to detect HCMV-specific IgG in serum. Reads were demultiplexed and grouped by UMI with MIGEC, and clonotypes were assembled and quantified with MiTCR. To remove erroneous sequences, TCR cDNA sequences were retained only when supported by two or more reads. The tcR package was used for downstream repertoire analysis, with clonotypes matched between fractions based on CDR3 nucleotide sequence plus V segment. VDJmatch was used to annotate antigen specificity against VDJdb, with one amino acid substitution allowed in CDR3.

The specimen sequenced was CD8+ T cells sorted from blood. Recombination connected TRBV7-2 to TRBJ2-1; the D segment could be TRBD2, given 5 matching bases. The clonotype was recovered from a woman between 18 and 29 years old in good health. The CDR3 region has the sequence CASSLKRDSYNEQFF. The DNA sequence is TGTGCCAGCAGCTTAAAGAGGGACTCCTACAATGAGCAGTTCTTC.